This is a list of T cell receptor beta chains from one sample in a study of T cell repertoires in cytomegalovirus infection. For these TCRs, the target antigens are not known. TCRdb processed the reads anew with MiXCR; each CDR3 protein has one entry. The sample consists of under 300,000 distinct CDR3 sequences, around 20% of them appearing once. The sequencing used cultured PBMCs, collected from culture after CMV antigen stimulation. The source is a human donor in good health (CMV status not recorded). Some clones in this sample may be carry-over from other donors' samples. The CDR3 runs from the conserved cysteine through the conserved F or W. D genes are given only for firm matches. Only part of the rows carry a size: once, few, many, or a class if the clone is expanded.

CDR3nt: TGTGCCAGCAGCCCCTTTGGGACAGAAAAAGAGACCCAGTACTTC; CDR3aa: CASSPFGTEKETQYF; d_gene: TRBD1; j_gene: TRBJ2-5; v_gene: TRBV7-2; abundance: many
CDR3nt: TGTGCCAGCAGCTTACCGGGGGACGAGCAGTACTTC; CDR3aa: CASSLPGDEQYF; d_gene: NA; j_gene: TRBJ2-7; v_gene: TRBV5-6; abundance: few
CDR3nt: TGTGCCAGCACCCCGGGACTAGGATCCACCCATGAGCAGTTCTTC; CDR3aa: CASTPGLGSTHEQFF; d_gene: TRBD2; j_gene: TRBJ2-1; v_gene: TRBV12-3/TRBV12-4; abundance: many
CDR3nt: TGTGCCAGCAGCTTACTAGGCCCTATGAGTAGCATTCAGTACTTC; CDR3aa: CASSLLGPMSSIQYF; d_gene: NA; j_gene: TRBJ2-4; v_gene: TRBV28; abundance: once
CDR3nt: TGTGCCAGCACCACAGGGGACTATGGCTACACCTTC; CDR3aa: CASTTGDYGYTF; d_gene: TRBD1; j_gene: TRBJ1-2; v_gene: TRBV6-5; abundance: NA
CDR3nt: TGTGCCAGCAAACCCCACAGGGCCGAAAGCTCCTACGAGCAGTACTTC; CDR3aa: CASKPHRAESSYEQYF; d_gene: NA; j_gene: TRBJ2-7; v_gene: TRBV6-1; abundance: NA
CDR3nt: TGTGCCAGCAGCTCCCAAGAGACCCAGTACTTC; CDR3aa: CASSSQETQYF; d_gene: NA; j_gene: TRBJ2-5; v_gene: TRBV7-2; abundance: many
CDR3nt: TGTGCCAGCAGGGGGATGTCTTTCGGTACAGATACGCAGTATTTT; CDR3aa: CASRGMSFGTDTQYF; d_gene: NA; j_gene: TRBJ2-3; v_gene: TRBV6-6; abundance: few
CDR3nt: TGTGCCAGCATTAGGTCTAGCGGGAGGGTCGGTGAGCAGTTCTTC; CDR3aa: CASIRSSGRVGEQFF; d_gene: TRBD2; j_gene: TRBJ2-1; v_gene: TRBV11-2; abundance: many
CDR3nt: TGTGCCAGCGTCGGGAGGGACAGCAGCTCTGGGGCCAACGTCCTGACTTTC; CDR3aa: CASVGRDSSSGANVLTF; d_gene: NA; j_gene: TRBJ2-6; v_gene: TRBV19; abundance: few